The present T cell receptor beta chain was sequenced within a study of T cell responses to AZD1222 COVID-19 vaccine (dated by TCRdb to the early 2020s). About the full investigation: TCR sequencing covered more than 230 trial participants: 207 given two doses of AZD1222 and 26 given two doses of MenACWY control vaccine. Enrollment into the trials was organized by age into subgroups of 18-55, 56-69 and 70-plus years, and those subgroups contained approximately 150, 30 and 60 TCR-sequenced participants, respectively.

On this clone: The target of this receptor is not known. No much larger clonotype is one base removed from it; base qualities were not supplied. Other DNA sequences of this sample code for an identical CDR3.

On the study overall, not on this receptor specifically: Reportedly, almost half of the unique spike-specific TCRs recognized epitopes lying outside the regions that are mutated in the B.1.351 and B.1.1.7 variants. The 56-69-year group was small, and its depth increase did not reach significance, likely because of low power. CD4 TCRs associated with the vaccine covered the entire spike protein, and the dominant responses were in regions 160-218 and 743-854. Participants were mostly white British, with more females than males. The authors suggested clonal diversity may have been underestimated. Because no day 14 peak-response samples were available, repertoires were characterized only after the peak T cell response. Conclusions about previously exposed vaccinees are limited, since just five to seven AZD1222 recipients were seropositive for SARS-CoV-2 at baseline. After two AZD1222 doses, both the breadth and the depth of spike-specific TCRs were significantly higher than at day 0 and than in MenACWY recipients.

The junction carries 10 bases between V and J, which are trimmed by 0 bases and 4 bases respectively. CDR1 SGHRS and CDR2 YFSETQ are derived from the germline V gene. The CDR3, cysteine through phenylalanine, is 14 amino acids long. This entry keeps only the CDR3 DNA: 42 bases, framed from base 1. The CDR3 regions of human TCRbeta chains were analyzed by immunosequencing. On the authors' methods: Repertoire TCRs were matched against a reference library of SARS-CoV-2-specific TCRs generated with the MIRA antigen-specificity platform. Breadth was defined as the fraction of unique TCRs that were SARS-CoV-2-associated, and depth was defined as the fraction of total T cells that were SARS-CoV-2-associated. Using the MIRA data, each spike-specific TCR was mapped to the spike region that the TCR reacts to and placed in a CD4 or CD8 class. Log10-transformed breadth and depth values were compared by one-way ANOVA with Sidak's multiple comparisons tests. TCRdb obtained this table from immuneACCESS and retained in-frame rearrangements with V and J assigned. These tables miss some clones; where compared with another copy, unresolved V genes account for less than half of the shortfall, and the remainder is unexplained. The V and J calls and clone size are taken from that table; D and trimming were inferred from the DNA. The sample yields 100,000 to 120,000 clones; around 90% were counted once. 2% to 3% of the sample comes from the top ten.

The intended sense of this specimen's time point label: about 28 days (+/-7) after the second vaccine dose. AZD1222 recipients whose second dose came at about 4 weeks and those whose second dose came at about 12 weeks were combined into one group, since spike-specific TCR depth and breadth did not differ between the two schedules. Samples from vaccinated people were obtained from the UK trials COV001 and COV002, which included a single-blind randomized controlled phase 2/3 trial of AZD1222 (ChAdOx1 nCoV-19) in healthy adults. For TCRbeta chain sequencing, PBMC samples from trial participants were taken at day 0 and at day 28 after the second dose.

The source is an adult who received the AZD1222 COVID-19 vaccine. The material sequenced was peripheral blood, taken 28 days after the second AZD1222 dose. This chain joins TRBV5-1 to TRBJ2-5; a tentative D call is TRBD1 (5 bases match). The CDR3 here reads CASSLGGGGETQYF. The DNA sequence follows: TGCGCCAGCAGCTTGGGGGGCGGTGGAGAGACCCAGTACTTC.